These T cell receptor beta chains were read from a single sample in a study of blood T cell repertoires in COVID-19. Some clones are missing from TCRdb's copy, which holds only in-frame ones; the method was immunoSEQ multiplex PCR. This table holds about 55,000 clones, about four fifths found once. The sample was peripheral blood. These receptors were collected from a human donor in a cohort sampled during active or convalescent COVID-19. Both conserved end residues are part of each CDR3. D genes are given only for firm matches. Part of the rows lack a size; the others show once, few, many or a class for expanded clones.

j_call clone_size v_call d_call cdr3_aa cdr3_nt
TRBJ2-1 . TRBV9 TRBD2 CASSVGIAGGTYNEQFF TGTGCCAGCAGCGTAGGAATAGCGGGGGGCACCTACAATGAGCAGTTCTTC
TRBJ2-5 few TRBV6-2/TRBV6-3 TRBD1 CASSSPRTGGEETQYF TGTGCCAGCAGTTCCCCCAGGACAGGGGGCGAAGAGACCCAGTACTTC
TRBJ1-2 . TRBV24-1 TRBD1 CATSRDRNHGYTF TGTGCCACCAGTAGGGACAGGAATCATGGCTACACCTTC
TRBJ2-7 . TRBV12-3/TRBV12-4 . CASSLVTYEQYF TGTGCCAGCAGTTTAGTTACCTACGAGCAGTACTTC
TRBJ1-2 . TRBV12-3/TRBV12-4 TRBD1 CASSRDRAYGYTF TGTGCCAGCAGCCGGGACAGGGCATATGGCTACACCTTC
TRBJ2-7 . TRBV15 . CATSRVRGEQYF TGTGCCACCAGCAGAGTCCGGGGCGAGCAGTACTTC
TRBJ1-2 . TRBV7-8 . CASSLRDYGYTF TGTGCCAGCAGCCTACGGGACTATGGCTACACCTTC
TRBJ1-5 . TRBV7-9 . CASSLGGVGGNQPQHF TGTGCCAGCAGCTTAGGGGGGGTAGGCGGCAATCAGCCCCAGCATTTT
TRBJ1-1 . TRBV6-6 TRBD1 CASIQGQIVRRAFF TGTGCCAGCATCCAGGGACAGATAGTCCGGAGGGCTTTCTTT
TRBJ2-2 few TRBV2 TRBD2 CASNPLAEVGELFF TGTGCCAGCAACCCGCTAGCGGAGGTCGGGGAGCTGTTTTTT
TRBJ2-1 . TRBV24-1 . CATSVPTSASYNEQFF TGTGCCACCAGTGTCCCCACGAGCGCGTCCTACAATGAGCAGTTCTTC
TRBJ2-7 . TRBV29-1 TRBD1 CSGGQGFGEQYF TGCAGCGGAGGACAGGGTTTTGGCGAGCAGTACTTC
TRBJ2-7 . TRBV2 TRBD2 CASSERAGPSQYEQYF TGTGCCAGCAGTGAACGAGCGGGGCCATCACAGTACGAGCAGTACTTC
TRBJ2-7 . TRBV3-1/TRBV3-2 . CASTEGAGEQYF TGTGCCAGCACCGAGGGAGCGGGCGAGCAGTACTTC
TRBJ1-4 many TRBV4-1 TRBD1 CASSQDRPGGIYPNEKLFF TGCGCCAGCAGCCAAGATCGCCCAGGGGGCATATACCCAAATGAAAAACTGTTTTTT
TRBJ2-2 few TRBV9 . CASSVLEATGELFF TGTGCCAGCAGCGTCCTAGAGGCGACCGGGGAGCTGTTTTTT
TRBJ2-1 few TRBV7-6 TRBD2 CASSSRGGYNEQFF TGTGCCAGCAGCTCCCGGGGGGGATACAATGAGCAGTTCTTC
TRBJ1-1 . TRBV11-3 . CASSLTENTEAFF TGTGCCAGCAGCTTAACAGAGAACACTGAAGCTTTCTTT
TRBJ2-6 . TRBV3-1/TRBV3-2 . CASSLRGEGANVLTF TGTGCCAGCAGCCTTCGCGGGGAAGGGGCCAACGTCCTGACTTTC
TRBJ2-1 . TRBV7-2 . CASSSLLSQGSYNEQFF TGTGCCAGCAGCTCCCTTCTATCCCAGGGCTCATACAATGAGCAGTTCTTC
TRBJ2-1 . TRBV6-5 TRBD1 CASSYSTGAINEQFF TGTGCCAGCAGTTACTCGACAGGGGCGATTAATGAGCAGTTCTTC
TRBJ2-7 few TRBV30 TRBD2 CAWTTSGIGEQYF TGTGCCTGGACAACTAGCGGGATCGGGGAGCAGTACTTC
TRBJ1-1 once TRBV7-2 . CASSLARINSNAFF TGTGCCAGCAGCTTAGCGCGTATTAACAGTAACGCTTTCTTT
TRBJ2-7 . TRBV27 . CASSNLRGGTGRYEQYF TGTGCCAGCAGCAACCTTCGGGGGGGGACAGGGAGGTACGAGCAGTACTTC
TRBJ2-7 . TRBV12-3/TRBV12-4 . CASRQGYEQYF TGTGCCAGCAGACAGGGCTACGAGCAGTACTTC
TRBJ1-2 . TRBV2 . CASDRDYGYTF TGTGCCAGCGATCGGGACTATGGCTACACCTTC
TRBJ2-2 . TRBV2 . CASSGQGSYTGELFF TGTGCCAGCAGTGGGCAGGGAAGTTACACCGGGGAGCTGTTTTTT
TRBJ2-5 . TRBV15 . CATSRGAGEQETQYF TGTGCCACCAGCAGAGGGGCAGGGGAGCAAGAGACCCAGTACTTC
TRBJ2-5 . TRBV11-2 . CASSSQGNQETQYF TGTGCCAGCAGTTCACAGGGCAACCAAGAGACCCAGTACTTC
TRBJ1-2 . TRBV15 . CATSRAVRVSGYTF TGTGCCACCAGCAGAGCTGTCAGGGTCTCTGGCTACACCTTC
TRBJ1-5 once TRBV7-9 . CASSLWGDSNQPQHF TGTGCCAGCAGCTTATGGGGCGATAGCAATCAGCCCCAGCATTTT
TRBJ2-4 . TRBV18 TRBD2 CASSLGGTAIQYF TGTGCCAGCTCACTCGGGGGGACGGCCATTCAGTACTTC
TRBJ2-5 . TRBV4-2 TRBD2 CASSQDGISGGRQETQYF TGTGCCAGCAGCCAAGATGGGATTAGCGGGGGCCGCCAAGAGACCCAGTACTTC
TRBJ1-6 . TRBV10-3 . CAISESEGLNSPLHF TGTGCCATCAGTGAGTCAGAGGGACTTAACTCACCCCTCCACTTT
TRBJ2-1 . TRBV3-1/TRBV3-2 . CASSHTTLTSSYNEQFF TGTGCCAGCAGCCATACTACACTCACGAGCTCCTACAATGAGCAGTTCTTC
TRBJ2-5 . TRBV5-8 . CASSLGLYQETQYF TGTGCCAGCAGCTTAGGACTGTACCAAGAGACCCAGTACTTC
TRBJ2-1 . TRBV9 TRBD2 CASSVGPGLAGEWRFF TGTGCCAGCAGCGTGGGACCGGGACTAGCGGGGGAGTGGCGGTTCTTC
TRBJ2-3 . TRBV3-1/TRBV3-2 . CASRHTDTQYF TGTGCCAGCAGACACACAGATACGCAGTATTTT
TRBJ2-1 . TRBV5-4 TRBD2 CASSLGGTSASGIINEQFF TGTGCCAGCAGCTTGGGTGGCACGTCGGCTAGCGGGATTATAAATGAGCAGTTCTTC
TRBJ2-5 . TRBV5-4 . CASSLALRGGETQYF TGTGCCAGCAGCTTGGCGTTGCGGGGCGGGGAGACCCAGTACTTC
TRBJ2-7 . TRBV19 TRBD1 CAVSGKQGIYEQYF TGTGCCGTAAGTGGTAAACAGGGGATATACGAGCAGTACTTC
TRBJ1-1 . TRBV20-1 . CSASRNTEAFF TGCAGTGCTAGTCGGAACACTGAAGCTTTCTTT
TRBJ1-5 . TRBV7-2 . CASSLKFGTNGNQPQHF TGTGCCAGCAGCTTAAAATTCGGGACAAACGGCAATCAGCCCCAGCATTTT
TRBJ2-5 . TRBV9 TRBD1 CASSVTGREETQYF TGTGCCAGCAGCGTGACAGGGCGGGAAGAGACCCAGTACTTC
TRBJ1-5 . TRBV3-1/TRBV3-2 . CASRPSMLTKQQPQHF TGTGCCAGCAGGCCAAGTATGTTAACTAAGCAGCAGCCCCAGCATTTT
TRBJ2-7 . TRBV24-1 TRBD1 CATSDQDRGNEQYF TGTGCCACCAGTGACCAAGACAGGGGAAACGAGCAGTACTTC
TRBJ1-1 few TRBV5-4 . CASSRYRSTEAFF TGTGCCAGCAGCCGGTACCGGAGCACTGAAGCTTTCTTT
TRBJ2-7 . TRBV4-1 TRBD1 CASSPSDRAYEQYF TGCGCCAGCAGTCCGTCGGACAGGGCCTACGAGCAGTACTTC
TRBJ2-1 . TRBV5-4 TRBD2 CASSLAISGGTNEQFF TGTGCCAGCAGCTTGGCGATTAGCGGGGGGACTAATGAGCAGTTCTTC
TRBJ2-7 . TRBV7-9 TRBD1 CASTSGTGIHEQYF TGTGCCAGCACCTCCGGGACAGGGATCCACGAGCAGTACTTC
TRBJ2-2 once TRBV3-1/TRBV3-2 TRBD2 CASSQVFRGVRTGELFF TGTGCCAGCAGCCAAGTATTTCGGGGGGTGAGGACCGGGGAGCTGTTTTTT
TRBJ2-7 . TRBV4-1 TRBD1 CASSQGRLDRGKNEQYF TGCGCCAGCAGCCAAGGAAGGTTAGACAGGGGTAAGAACGAGCAGTACTTC
TRBJ1-1 few TRBV4-2 TRBD1 CASSPGQWNTEAFF TGTGCCAGCAGCCCGGGACAGTGGAACACTGAAGCTTTCTTT
TRBJ2-3 . TRBV7-3 TRBD2 CASSLTTSGTDTQYF TGTGCCAGCTCCCTAACGACTAGCGGTACAGATACGCAGTATTTT